Detailed here is one T cell receptor beta chain. The antigen is unknown. Germline CDR1 and CDR2: MGHRA and YSYEKL. The CDR3 consists of 16 residues. V was pared by 6 bases and J by 9 bases, with 24 bases between. The sample originates from a study of cytomegalovirus exposure and HLA in healthy donors. Study details: Earlier, 110 million or so unique TCR beta sequences were recovered from roughly 180 million T cells by an analysis.

General study results and limits: Presence/absence analyses rested on an assumption that sequencing depth was roughly uniform across donors.

Primers for the PCR totalled 60 Vbeta and 13 Jbeta. Profiling relied on immunoSEQ multiplex PCR, and the TCRdb table lists in-frame clones only, not all of them. The sample yields about 200,000 clones, approximately 86% seen once. V is TRBV4-1 and J is TRBJ2-1; D is perhaps TRBD1 (5 bases). The receptor comes from a woman under 40 in good health and CMV-seronegative. The material sequenced was PBMCs. The CDR3 DNA reads TGCGCCAGCAGGAAAAGGGGCCTCCAACTGGAGACTGAGCAGTTCTTC. This encodes CASRKRGLQLETEQFF.